This T cell receptor beta chain was recovered during a study of prognosis after radiotherapy for stage I lung cancer. About the research overall: A median of approximately 7 months after radiotherapy, distant metastases were seen in a few patients, while no significant progression was shown by 15.

This clonotype is classed as medium-sized. Per germline, CDR1 MNHEY and CDR2 SMNVEV (reference sequence). With 0 bases removed from V and 4 bases from J, the gap between germline ends came to 10 bases. The CDR3 covers 14 residues. By two-round multiplex PCR, the TCR beta CDR3 was amplified from genomic DNA. Gene-specific primers for each TRBV and TRBJ gene drove first-round PCR. Using its own MiXCR run on the multiplex PCR reads, TCRdb lists one record per CDR3 protein. The data show 9,000 to 13,000 distinct CDR3 sequences, roughly 56% seen once. V and J are TRBV27 and TRBJ2-7; no clear D gene. This material consisted of PBMCs, taken before or after stereotactic body radiation therapy (not recorded which). This TCR came from a donor over 45 with non-small cell lung cancer. As DNA, the CDR3 is TGTGCCAGCAGTTTATCGGACGGTCGATACGAGCAGTACTTC. Its translation: CASSLSDGRYEQYF.